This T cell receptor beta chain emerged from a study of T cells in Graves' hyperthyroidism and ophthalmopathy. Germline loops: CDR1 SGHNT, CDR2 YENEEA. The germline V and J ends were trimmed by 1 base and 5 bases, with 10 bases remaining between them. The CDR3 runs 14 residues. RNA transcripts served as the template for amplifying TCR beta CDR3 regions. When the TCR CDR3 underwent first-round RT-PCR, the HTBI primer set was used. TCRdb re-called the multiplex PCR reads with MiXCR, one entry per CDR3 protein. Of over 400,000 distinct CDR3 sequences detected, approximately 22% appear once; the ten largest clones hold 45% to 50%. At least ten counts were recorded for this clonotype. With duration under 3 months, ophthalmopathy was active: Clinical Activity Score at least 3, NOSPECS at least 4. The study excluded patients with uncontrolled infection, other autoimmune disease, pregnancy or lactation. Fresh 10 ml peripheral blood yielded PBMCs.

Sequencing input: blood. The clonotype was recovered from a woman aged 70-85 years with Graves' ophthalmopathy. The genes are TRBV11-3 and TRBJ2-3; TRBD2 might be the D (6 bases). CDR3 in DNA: TGTGCCAGCAGCTTAGGCGGGATTGTAGATACGCAGTATTTT. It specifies CASSLGGIVDTQYF. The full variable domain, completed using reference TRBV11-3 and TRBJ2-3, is EAGVVQSPRYKIIEKKQPVAFWCNPISGHNTLYWYLQNLGQGPELLIRYENEEAVDDSQLPKDRFSAERLKGVDSTLKIQPAELGDSAVYLCASSLGGIVDTQYFGPGTRLTVL.